Here is one T cell receptor beta chain with its context. Its cognate antigen is unknown. Every patient underwent thyroid surgery untreated. These data are taken from a study of metastatic and nonmetastatic thyroid tumors. Across the whole study: Repertoires from blood and tumor or nodule tissue of malignant and benign thyroid patients were compared. Overall study findings and caveats: The reported finding was significantly higher TCR beta diversity in malignant thyroid tumors relative to benign nodules, in blood and tumor.

In the authors' methods: Using the CDR3 differences seen across clinicopathological groups, the authors built a distant-metastasis classifier for papillary thyroid cancer, which was meant to discriminate distant-metastatic patients. TCRdb used MiXCR to call clones anew from the PCR reads. The V and J calls here are based on TCRdb, not the publication. Here the sample spans some 30,000 clones, more than 10% being singletons. The TCR comes from a female donor with papillary thyroid cancer or a benign thyroid nodule (not recorded which). Some clones in this sample may be carry-over from other donors' samples. Sequencing was performed on blood.

The CDR3 spells CASSRRDRVYNEQFF. CDR3 DNA: TGTGCCAGCAGCCGCCGGGACAGGGTTTACAATGAGCAGTTCTTC. The rearrangement uses TRBV11-3 and TRBJ2-1; 9 bases agree with TRBD1. CDR1 is SGHNT and CDR2 is YENEEA in the germline V gene. V was pared by 5 bases and J by 4 bases, with 6 bases of the junction left unmatched. The CDR3 covers 15 residues.